The sequence of this T cell receptor (beta chain) was determined in a study of T-cell reconstitution after alpha-beta-depleted transplantation in children. Whole-study findings and limits: Surviving recipient T cells and thymic progenitors produced the high day-60 TCRbeta diversity seen in some patients. Alpha-beta T cells about two months after transplant reportedly derived from several hundred expanded graft clones. Most T-cell counts and diversity one year after the transplant came from T cells that were newly produced.

This clonotype showed up many times. Its specificity is not known. The ends lost 4 bases at V and 5 bases at J; junction bases unmatched: 4. This CDR3 is 15 amino acids long. Germline CDR1 SGHAT, CDR2 FQNNGV. Unique molecular identifiers were used in preparing the TCRbeta library. TCRdb ran MiXCR on the PCR reads and lists one entry per CDR3 protein. The repertoire holds 280,000 or so distinct CDR3 sequences, about 9.9% seen once, with 20% to 30% in the top ten. Material: peripheral blood, obtained 180 days after TCRalphabeta/CD19-depleted stem cell transplant. This receptor was taken from a male patient between 2 and 10 years old who had a stem cell transplant for chronic granulomatous disease, so the T cells may come from the graft donor. V is TRBV11-2 and J is TRBJ2-5; 13 positions match TRBD2. In DNA form, the CDR3 reads TGTGCCAGCAGCTCGTCGACTAGCGGGAGGGAGACCCAGTACTTC. This encodes CASSSSTSGRETQYF. Complete variable domain (other parts from reference TRBV11-2 and TRBJ2-5): EAGVAQSPRYKIIEKRQSVAFWCNPISGHATLYWYQQILGQGPKLLIQFQNNGVVDDSQLPKDRFSAERLKGVDSTLKIQPAKLEDSAVYLCASSSSTSGRETQYFGPGTRLLVL.